The clone carrying this T cell receptor (beta chain) was picked up one time. The antigen remains undetermined. CDR1 is LGHNA, CDR2 YSLEER, per germline. Trimming left V 0 bases short and J 0 bases short, with 12 bases between. The CDR3 totals 17 residues. This specimen belongs to a study of T cell responses to AZD1222 COVID-19 vaccine. Findings of the study overall: Close to half of all spike-specific TCRs reportedly target regions of the variants that are unmutated. The number of AZD1222 recipients seropositive at baseline was only five to seven. The span of vaccine-associated CD4 TCRs extended across spike, with dominance at 160-218 and 743-854.

Repertoires were generated with immunoSEQ multiplex PCR, while TCRdb's copy carries only in-frame clones and drops some. Here the sample spans fewer than 120,000 clones, 70% to 90% being singletons. V gene TRBV4-3 combines with J gene TRBJ1-3; tentative D call: TRBD1 (6 bases). The sample was peripheral blood, taken on day 0 of AZD1222 vaccination. The TCR sequence derives from an adult in good health. This chain's CDR3 is CASSQDGGPFSGNTIYF. CDR3 in DNA: TGCGCCAGCAGCCAAGATGGGGGGCCCTTCTCTGGAAACACCATATATTTT.